The 8 T cell receptor beta chains below come from one sample, sequenced in a study of shared T cell receptors in the human thymus. Measured with immunoSEQ multiplex PCR; TCRdb has only the in-frame clones, and not every one. The sample records approximately 490,000 clones, 75% to 85% being singletons. These records were also assigned to another study, of human thymus T cells.

Sequencing used thymocytes. Receptor source: a boy in the first two years of life with a congenital heart defect.

This sequence joins TRBV5-4 and TRBJ1-1, with 8 bases that match TRBD1. Germline V gene data show CDR1 as SGHNT and CDR2 as YYREEE (reference sequence). CDR3 length: 16 amino acids. The V segment lost 1 base and the J segment 4 bases; nucleotides outside the gene matches: 9. The CDR3 DNA follows: TGTGCCAGCAGCTTGAACAGGGGGACGTGGAGCACTGAAGCTTTCTTT. Its translation is CASSLNRGTWSTEAFF.

V usage is TRBV7-2 and J usage is TRBJ1-1, with no clear D. The CDR3 is made up of 14 amino acids. CDR1 and CDR2 (germline): SGHTA, FQGNSA. V lost 5 bases and J lost 6, with 16 bases in between. The CDR3 loop reads CASSTYPGGAEAFF. The CDR3 DNA reads TGTGCCAGCAGCACCTACCCCGGAGGCGCTGAAGCTTTCTTT.

This clone showed up just a few times. The CDR3 coding sequence is TGTGCCAGCAGCCACCGGGACTACCCGATCAAGCAGTACTTC. It encodes CASSHRDYPIKQYF. V is TRBV11-2 and J is TRBJ2-7; 7 nucleotides align to TRBD2. The germline V gene encodes CDR1 SGHAT and CDR2 FQNNGV. The V and J ends lost 5 bases and 8 bases, in that order; junction bases with no gene match: 12. This CDR3 has 14 amino acids.

The chain is built from TRBV15 and TRBJ2-1; maybe TRBD1 (6 bases). V lost 2 bases and J lost 8, with 16 bases in between. CDR3 length equals 15 residues. Germline CDR1 LNHNV, CDR2 YYDKDF (reference sequence). The CDR3 nucleotides are TGTGCCACCAGCAGAAGGAACAGGGTTAGCGATGAGCAGTTCTTC. It specifies CATSRRNRVSDEQFF.

This rearrangement joins TRBV4-3 to TRBJ2-3, with 12 positions matching TRBD2. CDR3 size: 18 residues. V was pared by 4 bases and J by 4 bases, with 12 bases of the junction left unmatched. The V gene's germline CDR1 is LGHNA and CDR2 YSLEER. CDR3 nucleotide sequence: TGCGCCAGCAGCCTAGGAGCGACTAGCGGGAGAAGGGCAGATACGCAGTATTTT. Protein: CASSLGATSGRRADTQYF.

The chain joins TRBV27 to TRBJ1-2, with 9 positions matching TRBD1. With 3 bases clipped from V and 8 bases from J, the junction kept 4 bases outside the gene matches. The CDR3 has 13 amino acids. In germline, CDR1 is MNHEY, CDR2 SMNVEV (reference sequence). CDR3 in DNA: TGTGCCAGCAGTTTTACAGGGGGCGAAGGCTACACCTTC. It encodes CASSFTGGEGYTF.

The table lists this clone with a few counts. The genes are TRBV6-4 and TRBJ2-7; D not certain. V was shortened by 3 bases and J by 0 bases, with 18 bases between the two germline ends. Germline V gene sequence: CDR1 MRHNA, CDR2 SNTAGT. This CDR3 contains 17 residues. CDR3 sequence: CASSEARLSPISYEQYF. CDR3 DNA: TGTGCCAGCAGTGAGGCCCGACTTAGCCCTATCTCCTACGAGCAGTACTTC.

The chain uses TRBV19 and TRBJ2-3; D uncertain. Per germline, CDR1 LNHDA and CDR2 SQIVND (reference sequence). This CDR3 region has 15 residues. The V end lost 5 bases, the J end lost 5 bases, and 17 bases lay between the germline ends. CDR3 in amino acids: CASSDPRETGDTQYF. CDR3 coding DNA: TGTGCCAGTAGTGACCCCAGAGAAACGGGAGATACGCAGTATTTT.